The T cell receptor beta chain described here comes from a study of shared clonotypes between healthy human individuals. Sequencing used immunoSEQ multiplex PCR; TCRdb keeps in-frame clones, though not all of them. The sample carries hundreds of thousands of clones, about 95% recorded once. The CDR3 is made up of 17 amino acids. After removal of 2 bases from V and 2 bases from J, the junction contained 8 bases not matched to a gene. Germline CDR1 and CDR2: MDHEN and SYDVKM. Study outcomes and limitations: In this cohort, only blood was sampled, and tissue repertoires likely differ.

In regard to this clone: The antigen is undetermined.

Naive CD8 populations comprised CD45RO-negative cells positively selected for CCR7, excluding terminally differentiated effector memory CD45RA+ cells. The sequencing sample was made of naive CD8+ T cells sorted from blood. The receptor comes from a woman in her 30s in good health. This chain links TRBV28 with TRBJ2-5; the match to TRBD2 covers 10 bases. The CDR3 DNA reads as TGTGCCAGCAGTTTACACCTGACTAGCGGGCCACAAGAGACCCAGTACTTC. This encodes CASSLHLTSGPQETQYF.